The 32 T cell receptor beta chains below were found in one sample sequenced in a study of cytotoxic CD8 clonotypes in ibrutinib-treated CLL (dated by TCRdb to 2020 to 2023). Library construction relied on the immunoSEQ multiplex PCR assay. This immuneACCESS table, as held by TCRdb, lists in-frame sequences with V and J called but not all clones. Of the missing ones, under half trace to an unresolved V gene in checked studies; the others have no known cause. This sample holds around 310,000 clones; around four fifths were observed only once. In total, the top ten clones hold over 6.5% of the sample. Source: PBMCs, taken before ibrutinib treatment. These receptors all stem from a human donor with chronic lymphocytic leukemia.

V usage is TRBV7-9 and J usage is TRBJ1-5; TRBD1 matches at 10 bases. After removal of 1 base from V and 0 bases from J, the junction contained 6 bases not matched to a gene. The germline CDR1 and CDR2 sequences are SEHNR and FQNEAQ (reference sequence). The CDR3 contains 18 residues. The CDR3 region has the DNA TGTGCCAGCAGCTTAGTTGGGACAGGGGACTATAGCAATCAGCCCCAGCATTTT. Its translation: CASSLVGTGDYSNQPQHF.

The chain links TRBV6-1 to TRBJ1-5; a possible D gene is TRBD1 (5 bases). Trimming shortened V by 3 bases and J by 3 bases, and 24 bases separated the two germline ends. CDR1 MNHNS and CDR2 SASEGT come from the germline V gene. This CDR3 has 19 amino acids. The CDR3 is CASSDPLYPGQAINQPQHF. CDR3 nucleotide sequence: TGTGCCAGCAGTGATCCGCTTTATCCGGGGCAGGCAATCAATCAGCCCCAGCATTTT.

About this clone: The sample carries other DNA sequences with the same CDR3. The genes are TRBV7-2 and TRBJ2-1; D is unclear. The CDR3 is 13 residues long. In germline, CDR1 is SGHTA, CDR2 FQGNSA. Trimming stripped 3 bases from V and 9 bases from J, with 12 bases between. Written as DNA, the CDR3 is TGTGCCAGCAGCTTTACCGGTGTTAGTGAGCAGTTCTTC. Encoded protein: CASSFTGVSEQFF.

A few counts support this clone. The identical CDR3 is also encoded by other nucleotide sequences in the sample. The rearrangement uses TRBV20-1 and TRBJ2-7; possible D gene TRBD1, 6 bases. The CDR3 covers 11 residues. Trimming stripped 6 bases from V and 4 bases from J, with 10 bases between. The germline gives CDR1 DFQATT, CDR2 SNEGSKA (reference sequence). The CDR3 DNA reads as TGCAGTGCCCCGACAGGATACGAGCAGTACTTC. Translated, it gives CSAPTGYEQYF.

The chain carries TRBV6-1 and TRBJ2-1, with 12 positions matching TRBD2. This CDR3 has 16 amino acids. In germline, CDR1 is MNHNS, CDR2 SASEGT. V gave up 3 bases and J gave up 3 bases; unmatched junction bases: 3. CDR3 sequence reads: CASSEGLAGFYNEQFF. The CDR3 nucleotides are TGTGCCAGCAGTGAGGGACTAGCGGGTTTCTACAATGAGCAGTTCTTC.

The genes are TRBV4-1 and TRBJ2-7, with 10 bases matching TRBD2. The germline V gene encodes CDR1 MGHRA and CDR2 YSYEKL. The CDR3 sequence is 14 residues long. The junction had 0 bases not matched to a gene; V was cut back by 1 base and J by 3 bases. CDR3 bases: TGCGCCAGCAGCCAAGCTAGCGGGGGCTACGAGCAGTACTTC. Encoded protein: CASSQASGGYEQYF.

This clone was observed a handful of times. V gene TRBV28 combines with J gene TRBJ1-2; D is possibly TRBD1 (6 bases). The CDR3 contains 14 residues. V was shortened by 10 bases and J by 6 bases, with 21 bases between the two germline ends. CDR1 is MDHEN and CDR2 is SYDVKM in the germline V gene. The CDR3 region has the DNA TGTGCCATTATAAATCGGGGGGCGCTAGATGGCTACACCTTC. Its translation: CAIINRGALDGYTF.

Concerning this clone itself: The same CDR3 can be traced to other DNA sequences in this sample. This rearrangement joins TRBV9 to TRBJ1-1; 7 positions agree with TRBD1. V trimming: 0 bases; J trimming: 1 base; junction bases outside the gene matches: 3. The CDR3 runs to 15 residues. CDR1 and CDR2 from the germline V gene are SGDLS and YYNGEE. The CDR3 loop is CASSVDPGGNTEAFF. The CDR3 nucleotides are TGTGCCAGCAGCGTAGACCCAGGGGGGAACACTGAAGCTTTCTTT.

The CDR3 DNA is TGTGCCAGCAGCCTAGACTGGACACCATACAATGAGCAGTTCTTC. Translating gives CASSLDWTPYNEQFF. This chain links TRBV7-2 with TRBJ2-1, with a possible D match to TRBD1 (5 bases). The CDR3 sequence is 15 residues long. The V end lost 5 bases, the J end lost 4 bases, and 15 bases lay between the germline ends. Germline lookup yields CDR1 SGHTA and CDR2 FQGNSA.

CDR3 nucleotides: TGTGCCAGCAGCCCCCGGGCGGAGCCTCCCTACAATGAGCAGTTCTTC. Protein product: CASSPRAEPPYNEQFF. The rearrangement joins TRBV5-6 to TRBJ2-1, with D unresolved. V was clipped by 4 bases and J by 2 bases, with 16 bases between them. The CDR3 length is 16 residues. CDR1 and CDR2 from the germline V gene are SGHDT and YYEEEE.

The rearrangement joins TRBV27 to TRBJ2-3; D gene uncertain. Germline assignment: CDR1 MNHEY and CDR2 SMNVEV (reference sequence). The CDR3 has 16 residues. With 3 bases removed from V and 2 bases from J, the gap between germline ends came to 15 bases. CDR3 coding DNA: TGTGCCAGCAGTTTGCACTCCATCCCCTCCACAGATACGCAGTATTTT. Translating it yields CASSLHSIPSTDTQYF.

The chain joins TRBV27 to TRBJ2-7, with D possibly being TRBD2 (5 bases). CDR3 length: 15 residues. From germline, CDR1 is MNHEY and CDR2 SMNVEV (reference sequence). Trimming stripped 5 bases from V and 0 bases from J, with 14 bases between. For the CDR3, the DNA is TGTGCCAGCAGTGTGATCCCAGGAGGCTCCTACGAGCAGTACTTC. Protein product: CASSVIPGGSYEQYF.

The genes are TRBV5-4 and TRBJ1-2; D perhaps matches TRBD1 (5 bases). Trimming removed 1 base from V and 8 bases from J, with 12 bases in between. Germline assignment: CDR1 SGHNT and CDR2 YYREEE (reference sequence). The CDR3 runs 13 residues. Written as DNA, the CDR3 is TGTGCCAGCAGCTTGTCGGGGGATGGAGGCTACACCTTC. This encodes CASSLSGDGGYTF.

The CDR3 DNA follows: TGTGCCAGTAGTTCCACAGGGGGACCTAATGAAAAACTGTTTTTT. Translated, it gives CASSSTGGPNEKLFF. The rearrangement uses TRBV19 and TRBJ1-4; TRBD1 matches 8 bases. J gave up 3 bases and V 5 bases, and 5 bases lay outside the gene matches. The CDR3 covers 15 residues. Germline-derived CDR1 and CDR2 are LNHDA and SQIVND (reference sequence).

This sequence joins TRBV5-1 and TRBJ2-7, with D possibly TRBD1 on 6 matching bases. The germline V gene encodes CDR1 SGHRS and CDR2 YFSETQ. The V end was cut by 2 bases, the J end by 2 bases, with 11 bases between. This CDR3 has 14 residues. The CDR3 DNA reads as TGCGCCAGCAGCTTCAGGGGCCCTACCTACGAGCAGTACTTC. Amino acids: CASSFRGPTYEQYF.

The genes are TRBV5-1 and TRBJ2-3; D unresolved. The CDR3 sequence is 13 residues long. Between the trimmed V and J ends, which lost 3 bases and 5 bases, there was a span of 10 bases. Germline V gene sequence: CDR1 SGHRS, CDR2 YFSETQ. CDR3 sequence: CASSSVAGDTQYF. As DNA, the CDR3 is TGCGCCAGCAGCTCCGTGGCAGGAGATACGCAGTATTTT.

This chain connects TRBV11-2 to TRBJ2-7, with D possibly matching TRBD2 (5 bases). The CDR3 totals 15 residues. CDR1 and CDR2 from the germline V gene are SGHAT and FQNNGV. Between the trimmed V and J ends, which lost 5 bases and 6 bases, there was a span of 20 bases. This CDR3 is CASSQIRGGSIEQYF. The CDR3 DNA follows: TGTGCCAGCAGCCAAATTCGCGGCGGGTCTATCGAGCAGTACTTC.

The gene calls are TRBV25-1 and TRBJ2-1; 12 bases are a match to TRBD1. Germline-derived CDR1 and CDR2 are MGHDK and SYGVNS. The CDR3 has 16 amino acids. J lost 10 bases, V lost 0 bases, and 7 bases had no gene match. CDR3 DNA: TGTGCCAGCAGTGAATATAGCGGGACAGGGGGCTTGGAGCAGTTCTTC. It is translated as CASSEYSGTGGLEQFF.

This sequence joins TRBV5-1 and TRBJ2-3; D ambiguous. Germline V lookup: CDR1 SGHRS, CDR2 YFSETQ. Trimming pared 0 bases from V and 5 bases from J, leaving 1 base between. This CDR3 contains 11 residues. This CDR3 is CASSLEDTQYF. CDR3 bases: TGCGCCAGCAGCTTGGAAGATACGCAGTATTTT.

The V gene is TRBV4-2, the J gene TRBJ2-7; 8 bases are shared with TRBD1. The length of the CDR3 is 14 residues. V was pared by 4 bases and J by 1 base, with 3 bases of the junction left unmatched. The germline CDR1 and CDR2 sequences are LGHNA and YNFKEQ. The CDR3 here is CASSPDRGSYEQYF. The CDR3 DNA reads TGTGCCAGCAGCCCTGACAGGGGTTCCTACGAGCAGTACTTC.

The genes are TRBV30 and TRBJ1-3; D is uncertain. CDR3 length: 13 residues. From germline, CDR1 is GTSNPN and CDR2 SVGIG (reference sequence). The V and J ends lost 0 bases and 5 bases respectively, with 8 bases between them. CDR3 nucleotide sequence: TGTGCCTGGAGTGTACATGTCCGAAACACCATATATTTT. It yields the protein CAWSVHVRNTIYF.

This chain uses TRBV5-4 with TRBJ2-7, with 10 bases identical to TRBD1. Germline assignment: CDR1 SGHNT and CDR2 YYREEE (reference sequence). The CDR3 contains 15 residues. With V trimmed by 4 bases and J by 3 bases, 7 bases remained unmatched. The CDR3 spells CASSKPGQGYYEQYF. CDR3 sequence (DNA): TGTGCCAGCAGCAAGCCGGGACAGGGGTACTACGAGCAGTACTTC.

The CDR3 sequence: CASSLAVPGIYNEQFF. The CDR3 coding sequence is TGTGCCAGCAGCTTAGCTGTCCCAGGGATCTACAATGAGCAGTTCTTC. The chain recombines TRBV7-6 with TRBJ2-1; maybe TRBD1 (5 bases). CDR1 SGHVS and CDR2 FNYEAQ come from the germline V gene. Deletions cut 0 bases from V and 3 bases from J, with 12 bases between. The CDR3 spans 16 residues.

The rearrangement joins TRBV28 to TRBJ1-5, with D possibly TRBD1 on 6 matching bases. This CDR3 comprises 12 residues. The germline V gene encodes CDR1 MDHEN and CDR2 SYDVKM. V was clipped by 6 bases and J by 7 bases, with 10 bases between them. The CDR3 sequence is CASRGQGQPQHF. CDR3 DNA: TGTGCCAGCAGGGGGCAGGGGCAGCCCCAGCATTTT.

The chain combines TRBV14 with TRBJ1-5, with a weak D call TRBD1 (5 bases). This CDR3 is 16 amino acids long. V lost 0 bases to trimming and J lost 2 bases, with 11 bases between them. The germline gives CDR1 SGHDN, CDR2 FVKESK. Written as DNA, the CDR3 is TGTGCCAGCAGCCAAGAACCCGGGACGGGCAATCAGCCCCAGCATTTT. Its translation is CASSQEPGTGNQPQHF.

The chain recombines TRBV5-1 with TRBJ2-1; 8 bases line up with TRBD1. The CDR3 is 16 amino acids. The germline CDR1 and CDR2 sequences are SGHRS and YFSETQ. V trimming: 3 bases; J trimming: 8 bases; junction bases outside the gene matches: 13. The CDR3 spells CASSSIRDRWVDEQFF. DNA for the CDR3: TGCGCCAGCAGCTCCATAAGGGACAGGTGGGTCGATGAGCAGTTCTTC.

The chain recombines TRBV7-9 with TRBJ2-1, with 8 bases that match TRBD1. V shed 5 bases, J shed 4 bases, and the junction held 4 bases outside the gene matches. The length of the CDR3 is 14 residues. Germline lookup yields CDR1 SEHNR and CDR2 FQNEAQ (reference sequence). The CDR3 reads CASSGQGWYNEQFF. For the CDR3, the DNA is TGTGCCAGCAGCGGACAGGGTTGGTACAATGAGCAGTTCTTC.

The chain is built from TRBV21-1 and TRBJ2-5; the table's D call, TRBD2, was not checked against the DNA. TRBV21-1 corresponds to a pseudogene. The CDR3 has 15 residues. The CDR3 loop is CASSRLMGTQETQYF. In DNA, the CDR3 is TGTGCCAGCAGCCGACTAATGGGGACTCAAGAGACCCAGTACTTC.

The rearrangement uses TRBV6-5 and TRBJ2-7; 7 nucleotides match TRBD1. This CDR3 spans 13 amino acids. V gave up 7 bases and J gave up 1 base; unmatched junction bases: 4. The germline V gene has CDR1 MNHEY and CDR2 SVGAGI. CDR3 loop: CASIKTGSYEQYF. The DNA of the CDR3 is TGTGCCAGCATTAAGACAGGGTCCTACGAGCAGTACTTC.

The J gene is TRBJ2-1, the V gene TRBV4-3, with 7 bases fitting TRBD2. The V gene end was trimmed by 4 bases and the J gene end by 7 bases; junction bases not matched to a gene: 22. Germline assignment: CDR1 LGHNA and CDR2 YSLEER. The CDR3 is 19 amino acids. The CDR3 loop reads CASSPQTGGRTIQLNEQFF. The CDR3, as DNA: TGCGCCAGCAGCCCCCAAACGGGGGGACGCACCATACAATTAAATGAGCAGTTCTTC.

V gene TRBV27 combines with J gene TRBJ1-5; 7 bases are shared with TRBD1. The V and J ends lost 5 bases and 6 bases, in that order; junction bases with no gene match: 4. Germline assignment: CDR1 MNHEY and CDR2 SMNVEV (reference sequence). The CDR3 totals 13 residues. The CDR3 nucleotides are TGTGCCAGCAGTACAGGGGTGGGTCAGCCCCAGCATTTT. Protein product: CASSTGVGQPQHF.

This chain joins TRBV2 and TRBJ2-5; no clear D. Per the germline V gene, CDR1 is SNHLY and CDR2 is FYNNEI. This CDR3 region has 12 residues. The ends were cut back, 6 bases at V and 0 bases at J, with 5 bases in the middle. CDR3 amino acids: CASRIYQETQYF. The CDR3 DNA follows: TGTGCCAGCAGAATATACCAAGAGACCCAGTACTTC.